This T cell receptor (beta chain) was documented in a study of T cells in women clearing cervical HPV infection. General study findings and limits: Cases carried less TRBV6-7 than controls: about 0.1% versus 0.15%.

Concerning this clone itself: Its antigen remains unidentified. The observed sequence ends 3 residues before the CDR3 terminus, with the missing tail filled in from the germline J gene.

TCRdb's copy holds only in-frame clones and misses some; the assay was immunoSEQ multiplex PCR. This repertoire includes over 10,000 clones. CDR3 length equals 13 residues. V lost 2 bases to trimming and J lost 4 bases, with 9 bases between them. Germline assignment: CDR1 DFQATT and CDR2 SNEGSKA (reference sequence). The chain combines TRBV20-1 with TRBJ1-5; D perhaps matches TRBD1 (5 bases). Sequenced input: blood buffy coat. The receptor was isolated from a woman aged 18 to 69 with a cervical HPV16 infection that either progressed to CIN3+ or cleared (not recorded which). CDR3 bases read: TGCAGTGCTAGACCTGACAGAAATCAGCCC. As protein: CSARPDRNQP. The entire CDR3 protein is CSARPDRNQPQHF.